This T cell receptor beta chain was sequenced for a study of cytomegalovirus exposure and HLA in healthy donors (dated by TCRdb to about 2017). Background on the whole study: According to an earlier analysis of around 600 of the donors, about 190 million T cells yielded over 90 million unique TCR beta sequences and approximately 280 Gb of sequence data. An early release covering roughly 600 HLA-typed donors comprised about 310 gigabases of sequencing data and around 86 million unique TCR sequences. Of the 350 to 450 genotyped donors, approximately 81% were placed in the genetic ancestry cluster associated with self-reported Caucasian donors. The study aimed to test whether cataloging public T cell receptors could reveal signatures of past pathogen exposure. The study profiled the T cell repertoires of more than 500 subjects by immunosequencing and related them to cytomegalovirus serostatus. A separate validation cohort of some 130 different subjects was used in addition to the roughly 700-subject first cohort. The study combined high-throughput TCR immunosequencing, statistical association of individual TCRs with disease status, and machine learning to predict cytomegalovirus infection status. To study patterns of TCR occurrence, a later analysis re-analyzed previously published TCR beta repertoires from several hundred donors and added high-resolution HLA genotyping. The later analysis used no new phenotypic data to find candidate immune exposures, relying instead on TCR beta sequences and their occurrence across donors. An earlier analysis of fewer than 750 of the donors used high-throughput TCR beta sequencing to judge whether each TCR beta V gene segment behaved as functional or pseudogenic. Donor age, sex, ethnicity and CMV serostatus were compiled alongside the repertoire data. In a later genetic analysis, genome-wide SNP genotypes for about 60% of the 666 donors were used, and that subset was treated as a discovery cohort. Every repertoire in the discovery cohort had been generated on one and the same sequencing platform. Both class I and class II loci were covered by HLA typing, at four-digit resolution. Typing coverage varied by locus: roughly 620-640 donors for A, B, C, DRB1 and DQB1; roughly 560 for DQA1; some 610 for DPA1; roughly 470 for DPB1. A handful of DR-DQ haplotypes were handled as single units for association and clustering because linkage in the cohort was strong. Among about 390 genotyped donors of the cohort, an average of about 240,000 unique TCR beta nucleotide sequences were sequenced per donor, roughly 18% of them non-productive. General study outcomes and caveats: Because some donors lacked HLA typing at each locus, the association tests relied only on the typed subset. For the cohort, immune exposure information was limited to CMV serostatus. In vitro tests confirmed that a few of the cytomegalovirus-associated TCR beta chains recognize cytomegalovirus antigens. Cytomegalovirus status was reported to be diagnosed by the classifier with high specificity and sensitivity in both the original and validation cohorts. In a later analysis, HLA-associated TCR beta chains showed more clonal expansion and lower generation probabilities than non-associated chains that were equally common. In a later analysis, several top co-occurrence clusters were reported to appear linked to parvovirus B19, influenza, CMV and Epstein-Barr virus. Because counts were too low, about 18 rarely observed V segments, including chromosome 9 orphons, were excluded from the earlier analysis of roughly 580 of the donors. Assigning TCR associations to individual alleles was difficult when HLA alleles, especially DR and DQ, strongly co-occurred. In an earlier analysis of 587 of the donors, most TCR beta V segments appeared in productive rearrangements about 87% or about 30% of the time, broadly matching IMGT annotations. The authors suggested that the approach could potentially be generalized to other disease states and immunological phenotypes. In a later genetic analysis, a missense DCLRE1C variant was associated with V-gene and J-gene trimming of TCR beta chains, and the association was replicated in an independent cohort. In a later analysis, TCR association rates were found to vary across HLA loci, with the most associated TCRs seen for DRB1 alleles and the fewest for HLA-C alleles. Roughly uniform sequencing depth across donors was assumed in presence/absence analyses, although this assumption may not hold. A total of about 150 TCR beta chains were listed by the study as associated with cytomegalovirus. According to a later genetic analysis, donors in an Asian-associated ancestry cluster had fewer N-insertions in productive TCRs than the approximately 610-donor mean. The sequencing pipeline was judged likely to have produced a cluster of highly shared sequence variants as a technical artifact. A later analysis found that most CMV-associated TCR beta chains appeared HLA-restricted, with HLA associations seemingly driven largely by CMV exposure. Because the 87-base-pair reads could not distinguish some IMGT-functional V segments, including TRBV6-2 and TRBV6-3, those segments were excluded. Linkage disequilibrium might explain the correlated functional status among segregating V segments, but an unknown experimental factor could not be ruled out. Most TCR sequences were seen in very few donors, while some public TCRs were found in many individuals. Specific HLA alleles were associated with 15,000 to 20,000 TCR beta sequences at a false discovery rate of 0.05 in a later analysis. A further reported finding was that TCR beta sequences accurately predicted the HLA-A and HLA-B alleles for most subjects in the first cohort. Only TCR beta chains were sequenced in this cohort, and the absence of alpha or paired-chain data limited detectable features.

Library preparation used the immunoSEQ multiplex PCR assay. For the multiplex PCR, a mixture combining 60 forward primers for TCR Vbeta segments and 13 reverse primers for TCR Jbeta segments was used. The CDR3 region of rearranged TCR beta genes was amplified from genomic DNA by a multiplex PCR assay. On the Illumina HiSeq System, the amplified TCR beta libraries were sequenced as 87-base-pair reads. Processing in the source paper ran as follows. In a later analysis, about 80 million unique TCR beta chains were counted across the 650 to 700 repertoires, and around 10 million of these chains were shared by at least two donors. To remove PCR and sequencing errors, raw reads were error-corrected and collapsed into unique sequences using a nearest-neighbor algorithm that merged closely related sequences. Alignment of CDR3 sequences to IMGT reference sequences was used to assign V, D and J gene segments. For a sequence to be retained, a match of at least six nucleotides was required to both a V gene segment and a J gene segment. A rearrangement was called productive if the CDR3 had no stop codons and remained in frame with V and J, and every other rearrangement was called non-productive. CDR3 was defined according to IMGT convention as the region running from the second conserved V-encoded cysteine to the conserved J-encoded phenylalanine. Sequences without an unambiguous match to a single V gene segment were excluded from the earlier analysis of a few hundred of the donors. An earlier analysis of fewer than 750 of the donors classified V segments as functional when productive rearrangements were above 56.7% and as segregating when the standard deviation between donors was above 5%. To diagnose cytomegalovirus status from the catalog of TCR beta chain sequences, a statistical classification framework was built. In a later analysis, TCR nucleotide sequences were compared against IMGT/GENE-DB human TR gene sequences so that V and J genes could be assigned. Using the TCRdist pipeline, a later analysis assigned CDR3 sequences along with most-parsimonious VDJ recombination scenarios. In a later analysis, every TCR beta chain was defined by the combination of its CDR3 amino acid sequence and its V-gene family, and reads without a unique V-gene family were dropped. In a later analysis, nearly 600 highly shared, low-generation-probability nucleotide sequences were removed to address suspected cross-contamination and a sequencing artifact. In a later analysis, a clonal expansion index was calculated for each public chain from normalized within-repertoire ranks of inferred template counts. Generation probabilities in a later analysis came from a VDJ recombination model fitted to out-of-frame rearrangements, and those results were checked against IGoR. Hypergeometric tests were used in a later analysis to score TCR-TCR, TCR-HLA and TCR-CMV co-occurrence, with a repertoire-size bias correction applied to the TCR pairs. False discovery rates were estimated in a later analysis by permuting HLA or CMV assignments 20 times. In a later analysis, co-occurring TCRs were grouped using DBSCAN, and TCRdist sequence similarity was added for clustering within HLA-allele-positive subsets. Repertoires with fewer than 30,000 or more than 120,000 public chains were left out of co-occurrence clustering, as were four to six repertoires with anomalous nucleotide sharing. TCRdb provides this immuneACCESS table in a form limited to in-frame rearrangements. Some clones are lacking; in checked studies, under half of them reflect an unresolved V gene, and why the rest are absent is not known. D and trimming were read from the DNA, whereas the V and J calls and clone size are those reported in that table. Within this sample are more than 95,000 clones, with approximately 72% of them counted one time only. Less than 15% of the sample is taken by the ten largest.

V and J are truncated by 2 bases and 2 bases respectively, leaving an intervening sequence of 11 bases. From the cysteine through the phenylalanine, the CDR3 covers 15 amino acids. Just the 45-base CDR3 DNA is kept, in frame starting at base 1. CDR1 is given as SGHKS and CDR2 as YYEKEE, both from the germline V gene (reference sequence). Of note for this clone: Its antigen is still unknown. There are no base qualities to consult, and no much larger clone falls within one base.

The cohort consisted of some 730 healthy bone marrow donors. Cohort members were all nominally healthy when sampled, although unrecorded immune exposures were likely present. The donor was CMV seropositive and was included in the group of almost 300 seropositive cohort members. A peripheral blood sample was provided by each donor, and peripheral blood mononuclear cells were used for TCR beta sequencing. The Qiagen DNeasy Blood Extraction Kit was used to extract genomic DNA from the blood cell samples. Sequences were obtained from PBMCs. This receptor was identified in a woman aged 70-85 years in good health and CMV-seropositive. Recombination connected TRBV5-5 to TRBJ1-5; no D segment can be confidently identified. At the DNA level, the sequence is TGTGCCAGCAGCTTAGTCGTCGGGGGCAATCAGCCCCAGCATTTT. Translated, this is CASSLVVGGNQPQHF.